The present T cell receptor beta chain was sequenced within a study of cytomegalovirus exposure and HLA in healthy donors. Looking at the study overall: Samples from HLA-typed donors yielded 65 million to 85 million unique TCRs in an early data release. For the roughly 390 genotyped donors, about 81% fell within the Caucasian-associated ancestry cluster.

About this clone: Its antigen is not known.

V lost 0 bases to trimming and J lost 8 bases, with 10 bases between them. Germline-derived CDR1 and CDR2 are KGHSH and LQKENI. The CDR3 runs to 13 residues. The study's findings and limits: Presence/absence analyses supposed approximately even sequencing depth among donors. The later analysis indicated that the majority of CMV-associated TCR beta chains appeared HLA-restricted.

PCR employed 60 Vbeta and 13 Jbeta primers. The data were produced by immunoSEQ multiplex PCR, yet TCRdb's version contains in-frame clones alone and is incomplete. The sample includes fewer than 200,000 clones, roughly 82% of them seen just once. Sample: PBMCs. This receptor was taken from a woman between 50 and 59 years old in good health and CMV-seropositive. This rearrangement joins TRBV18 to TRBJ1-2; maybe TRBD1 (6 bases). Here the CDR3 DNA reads TGTGCCAGCTCACCACCGGACAGATTGGGCTACACCTTC. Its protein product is CASSPPDRLGYTF.